The 8 T cell receptor beta chains in this list originate from one sample, sequenced in a study of cytomegalovirus exposure and HLA in healthy donors. The PCR had 60 Vbeta and 13 Jbeta primers. Data came from immunoSEQ multiplex PCR; TCRdb stores just in-frame clones and leaves some out. The sample carries approximately 120,000 clones, 70% to 80% recorded once. The sample consisted of PBMCs. The receptor set was obtained from a human donor in good health.

The chain is built from TRBV9 and TRBJ2-3, with D possibly TRBD1 on 6 matching bases. The CDR3 totals 15 residues. Trimming removed 3 bases from V and 2 bases from J, with 13 bases in between. CDR1 and CDR2 from the germline V gene are SGDLS and YYNGEE. The CDR3 bases are TGTGCCAGCAGCGCCCGGGACACCAACACAGATACGCAGTATTTT. It translates to CASSARDTNTDTQYF.

The chain has TRBV30 and TRBJ1-2; 8 bases map to TRBD1. The V gene's germline CDR1 is GTSNPN and CDR2 SVGIG (reference sequence). The CDR3 spans 14 residues. V gave up 7 bases and J gave up 7 bases; unmatched junction bases: 14. The CDR3 DNA follows: TGTGCCTTCAACGAGTACAGGGGGGCTGGTGGCTACACCTTC. Its protein product is CAFNEYRGAGGYTF.

CDR3 sequence reads: CASSSWTGVTYGYTF. For the CDR3, the DNA is TGTGCCAGCAGTTCTTGGACAGGGGTGACCTATGGCTACACCTTC. The chain links TRBV28 to TRBJ1-2; TRBD1 agrees at 9 bases. Trimming removed 4 bases from V and 4 bases from J; junction bases left unmatched: 7. Germline loops: CDR1 MDHEN, CDR2 SYDVKM. CDR3 length: 15 residues.

This chain joins TRBV15 and TRBJ1-1; D may be TRBD1 (6 bases). The CDR3 has 15 residues. V gave up 4 bases and J gave up 1 base, with 13 bases separating them. Germline V gene sequence: CDR1 LNHNV, CDR2 YYDKDF (reference sequence). For the CDR3, the DNA is TGTGCCACCAGCACCAAGACAGGAGAGAACACTGAAGCTTTCTTT. Translation: CATSTKTGENTEAFF. The whole variable domain, filled in from reference TRBV15 and TRBJ1-1, reads DAMVIQNPRYQVTQFGKPVTLSCSQTLNHNVMYWYQQKSSQAPKLLFHYYDKDFNNEADTPDNFQSRRPNTSFCFLDIRSPGLGDTAMYLCATSTKTGENTEAFFGQGTRLTVV.

The chain combines TRBV30 with TRBJ1-2, with a weak D call TRBD1 (5 bases). Deletions cut 1 base from V and 4 bases from J, with 13 bases between. Germline V gene sequence: CDR1 GTSNPN, CDR2 SVGIG (reference sequence). The CDR3 runs 14 residues. CDR3 loop: CAWSGQYLSYGYTF. DNA for the CDR3: TGTGCCTGGAGTGGACAGTATCTGTCCTATGGCTACACCTTC.

In its sample, this clone was seen a few times. The chain combines TRBV7-2 with TRBJ2-7, with D possibly matching TRBD2 (6 bases). V was cut by 7 bases and J by 1 base, with 17 bases left in between. Germline CDR1 is SGHTA and CDR2 is FQGNSA. The CDR3 is 15 amino acids. DNA of the CDR3: TGTGCCAGCAAAAAGGAGGGGATAAGTTCCTACGAGCAGTACTTC. Its translation: CASKKEGISSYEQYF. The full variable domain, with the rest looked up from reference TRBV7-2 and TRBJ2-7, is GAGVSQSPSNKVTEKGKDVELRCDPISGHTALYWYRQSLGQGLEFLIYFQGNSAPDKSGLPSDRFSAERTGGSVSTLTIQRTQQEDSAVYLCASKKEGISSYEQYFGPGTRLTVT.

The rearrangement uses TRBV4-1 and TRBJ1-2; 8 bases are shared with TRBD1. V was clipped by 1 base and J by 5 bases; unmatched bases: 6. The CDR3 runs to 15 residues. Germline CDR1 is MGHRA and CDR2 is YSYEKL. The CDR3 spells CASSQAGQGVYGYTF. For the CDR3, the DNA is TGCGCCAGCAGCCAAGCCGGACAGGGCGTTTATGGCTACACCTTC.

J is TRBJ2-5 and V is TRBV6-1; TRBD2 is a possible D gene (6 bases). Trimming cost V 3 bases and J 4 bases, with 15 bases left between them. The CDR3 length is 15 residues. Germline CDR1 MNHNS, CDR2 SASEGT. The CDR3 loop is CASSERAGFPETQYF. The CDR3 DNA sequence: TGTGCCAGCAGTGAGAGAGCGGGCTTTCCAGAGACCCAGTACTTC.